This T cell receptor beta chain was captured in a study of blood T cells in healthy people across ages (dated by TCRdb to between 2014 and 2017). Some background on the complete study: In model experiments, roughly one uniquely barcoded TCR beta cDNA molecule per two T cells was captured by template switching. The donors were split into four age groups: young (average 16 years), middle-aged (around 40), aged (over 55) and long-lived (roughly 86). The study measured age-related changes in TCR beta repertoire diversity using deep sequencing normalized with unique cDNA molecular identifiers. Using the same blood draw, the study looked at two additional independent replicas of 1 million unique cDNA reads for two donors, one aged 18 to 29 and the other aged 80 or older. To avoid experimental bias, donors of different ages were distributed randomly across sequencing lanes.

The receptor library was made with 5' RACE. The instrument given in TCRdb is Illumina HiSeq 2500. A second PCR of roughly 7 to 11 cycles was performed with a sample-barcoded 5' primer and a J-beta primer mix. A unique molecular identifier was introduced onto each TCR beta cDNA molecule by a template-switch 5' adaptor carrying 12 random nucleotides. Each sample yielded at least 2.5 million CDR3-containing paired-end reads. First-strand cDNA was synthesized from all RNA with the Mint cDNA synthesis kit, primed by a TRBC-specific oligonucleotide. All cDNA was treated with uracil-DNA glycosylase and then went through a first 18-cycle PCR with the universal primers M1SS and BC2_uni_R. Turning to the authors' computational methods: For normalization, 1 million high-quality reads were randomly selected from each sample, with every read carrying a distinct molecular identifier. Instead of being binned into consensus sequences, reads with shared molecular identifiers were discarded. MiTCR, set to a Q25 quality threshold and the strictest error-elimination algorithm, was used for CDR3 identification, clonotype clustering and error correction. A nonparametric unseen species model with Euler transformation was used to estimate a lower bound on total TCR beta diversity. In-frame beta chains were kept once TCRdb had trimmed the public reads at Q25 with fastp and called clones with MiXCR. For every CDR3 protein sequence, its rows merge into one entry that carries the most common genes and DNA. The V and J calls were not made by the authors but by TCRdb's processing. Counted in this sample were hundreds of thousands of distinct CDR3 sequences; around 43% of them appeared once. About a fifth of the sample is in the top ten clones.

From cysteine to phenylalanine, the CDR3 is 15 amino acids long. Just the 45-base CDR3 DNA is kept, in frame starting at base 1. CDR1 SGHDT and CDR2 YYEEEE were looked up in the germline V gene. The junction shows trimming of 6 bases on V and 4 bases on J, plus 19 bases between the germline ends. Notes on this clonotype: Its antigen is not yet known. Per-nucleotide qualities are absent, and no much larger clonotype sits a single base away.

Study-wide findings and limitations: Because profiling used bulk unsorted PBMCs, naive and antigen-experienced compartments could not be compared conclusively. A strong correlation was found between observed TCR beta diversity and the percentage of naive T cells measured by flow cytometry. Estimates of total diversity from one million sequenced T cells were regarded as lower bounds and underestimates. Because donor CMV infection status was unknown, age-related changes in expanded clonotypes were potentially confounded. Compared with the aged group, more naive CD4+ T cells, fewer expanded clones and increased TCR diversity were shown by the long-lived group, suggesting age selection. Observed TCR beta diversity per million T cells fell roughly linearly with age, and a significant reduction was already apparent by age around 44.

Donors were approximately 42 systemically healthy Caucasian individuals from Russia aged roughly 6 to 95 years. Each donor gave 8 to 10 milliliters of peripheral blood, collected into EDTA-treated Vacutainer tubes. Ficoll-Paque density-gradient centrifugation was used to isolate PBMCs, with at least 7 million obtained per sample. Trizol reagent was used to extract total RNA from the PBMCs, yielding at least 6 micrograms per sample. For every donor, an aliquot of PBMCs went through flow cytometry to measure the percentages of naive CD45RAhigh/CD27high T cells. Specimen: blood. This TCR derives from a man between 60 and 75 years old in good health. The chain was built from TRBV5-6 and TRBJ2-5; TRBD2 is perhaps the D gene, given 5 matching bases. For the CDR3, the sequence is CASTLGSGWPETQYF. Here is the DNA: TGTGCCAGCACCCTCGGGTCGGGGTGGCCAGAGACCCAGTACTTC.